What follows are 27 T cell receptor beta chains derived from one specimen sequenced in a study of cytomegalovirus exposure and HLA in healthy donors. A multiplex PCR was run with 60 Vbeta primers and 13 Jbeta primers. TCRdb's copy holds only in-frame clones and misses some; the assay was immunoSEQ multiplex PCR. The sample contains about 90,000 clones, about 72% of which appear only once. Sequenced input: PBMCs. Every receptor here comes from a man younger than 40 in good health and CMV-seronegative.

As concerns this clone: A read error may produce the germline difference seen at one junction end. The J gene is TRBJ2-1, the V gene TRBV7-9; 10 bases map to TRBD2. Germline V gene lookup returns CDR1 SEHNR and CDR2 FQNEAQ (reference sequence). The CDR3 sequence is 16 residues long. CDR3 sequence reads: CSSTLSLGLAGEEQFF. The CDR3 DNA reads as TGTTCCAGCACCCTCTCCCTCGGGCTAGCGGGAGAGGAGCAGTTCTTC. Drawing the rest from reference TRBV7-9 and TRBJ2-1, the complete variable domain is DTGVSQNPRHKITKRGQNVTFRCDPISEHNRLYWYRQTLGQGPEFLTYFQNEAQLEKSRLLSDRFSAERPKGSFSTLEIQRTEQGDSAMYLCSSTLSLGLAGEEQFFGPGTRLTVL.

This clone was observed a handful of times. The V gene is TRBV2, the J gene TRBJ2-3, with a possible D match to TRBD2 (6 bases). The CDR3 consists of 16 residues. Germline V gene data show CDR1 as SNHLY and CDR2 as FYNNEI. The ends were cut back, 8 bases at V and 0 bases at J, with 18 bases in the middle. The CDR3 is CASRDLRSSSTDTQYF. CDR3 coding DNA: TGTGCCAGCCGGGACTTGCGTTCCTCTAGCACAGATACGCAGTATTTT.

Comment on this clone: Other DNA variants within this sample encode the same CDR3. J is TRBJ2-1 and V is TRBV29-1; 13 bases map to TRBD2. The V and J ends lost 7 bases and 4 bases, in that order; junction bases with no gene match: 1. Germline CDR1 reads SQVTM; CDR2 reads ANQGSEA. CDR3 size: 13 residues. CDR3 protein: CSAGLAGYNEQFF. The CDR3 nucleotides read TGCAGCGCGGGACTAGCGGGATACAATGAGCAGTTCTTC.

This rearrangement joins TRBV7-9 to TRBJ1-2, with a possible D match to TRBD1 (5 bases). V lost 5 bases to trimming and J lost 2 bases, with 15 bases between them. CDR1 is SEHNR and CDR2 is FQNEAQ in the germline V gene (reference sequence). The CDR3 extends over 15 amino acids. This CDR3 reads CASSIGDSSNYGYTF. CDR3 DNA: TGTGCCAGCAGCATTGGAGACAGTTCCAACTATGGCTACACCTTC.

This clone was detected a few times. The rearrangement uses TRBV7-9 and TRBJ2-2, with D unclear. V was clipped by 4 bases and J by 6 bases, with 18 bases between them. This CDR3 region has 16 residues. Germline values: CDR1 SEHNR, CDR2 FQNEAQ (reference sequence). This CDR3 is CASSSPGNRVAGELFF. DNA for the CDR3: TGTGCCAGCAGCTCTCCAGGAAACAGAGTAGCCGGGGAGCTGTTTTTT. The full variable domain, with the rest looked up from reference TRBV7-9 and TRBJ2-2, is DTGVSQNPRHKITKRGQNVTFRCDPISEHNRLYWYRQTLGQGPEFLTYFQNEAQLEKSRLLSDRFSAERPKGSFSTLEIQRTEQGDSAMYLCASSSPGNRVAGELFFGEGSRLTVL.

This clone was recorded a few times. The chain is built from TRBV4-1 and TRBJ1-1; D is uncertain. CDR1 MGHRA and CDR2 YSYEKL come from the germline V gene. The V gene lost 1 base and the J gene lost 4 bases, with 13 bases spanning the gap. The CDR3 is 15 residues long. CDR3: CASSQGAQSLTEAFF. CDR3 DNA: TGCGCCAGCAGCCAAGGGGCCCAGAGTCTCACTGAAGCTTTCTTT.

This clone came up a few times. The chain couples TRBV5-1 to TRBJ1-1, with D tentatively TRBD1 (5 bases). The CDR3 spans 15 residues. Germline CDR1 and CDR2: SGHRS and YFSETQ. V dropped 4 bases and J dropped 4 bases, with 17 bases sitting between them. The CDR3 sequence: CASSETRGGVTEAFF. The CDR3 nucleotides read TGCGCCAGCAGCGAGACGCGGGGGGGAGTCACTGAAGCTTTCTTT.

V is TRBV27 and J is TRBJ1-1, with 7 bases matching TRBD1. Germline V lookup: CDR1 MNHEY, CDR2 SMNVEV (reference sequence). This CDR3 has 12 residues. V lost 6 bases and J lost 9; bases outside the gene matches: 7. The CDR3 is CASSPTGMKAFF. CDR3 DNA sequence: TGTGCCAGCAGCCCGACAGGGATGAAAGCTTTCTTT.

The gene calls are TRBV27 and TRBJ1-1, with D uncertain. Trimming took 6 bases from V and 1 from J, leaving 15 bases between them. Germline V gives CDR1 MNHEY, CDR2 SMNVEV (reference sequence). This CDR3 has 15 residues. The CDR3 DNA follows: TGTGCCAGCAGCCTCGCGGGCATTGGGAACACTGAAGCTTTCTTT. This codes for CASSLAGIGNTEAFF.

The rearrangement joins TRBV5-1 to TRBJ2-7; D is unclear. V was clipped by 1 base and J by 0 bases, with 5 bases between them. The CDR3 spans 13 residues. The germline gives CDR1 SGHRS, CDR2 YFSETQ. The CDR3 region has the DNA TGCGCCAGCAGCTTGCACAGCTCCTACGAGCAGTACTTC. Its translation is CASSLHSSYEQYF. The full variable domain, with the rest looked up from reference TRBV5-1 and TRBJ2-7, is KAGVTQTPRYLIKTRGQQVTLSCSPISGHRSVSWYQQTPGQGLQFLFEYFSETQRNKGNFPGRFSGRQFSNSRSEMNVSTLELGDSALYLCASSLHSSYEQYFGPGTRLTVT.

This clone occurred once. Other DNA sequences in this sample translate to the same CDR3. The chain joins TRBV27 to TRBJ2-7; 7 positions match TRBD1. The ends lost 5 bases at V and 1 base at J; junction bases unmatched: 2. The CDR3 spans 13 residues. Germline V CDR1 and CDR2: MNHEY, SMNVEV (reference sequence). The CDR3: CASSRQGSYEQYF. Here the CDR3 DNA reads TGTGCCAGCAGTCGACAGGGTTCCTACGAGCAGTACTTC.

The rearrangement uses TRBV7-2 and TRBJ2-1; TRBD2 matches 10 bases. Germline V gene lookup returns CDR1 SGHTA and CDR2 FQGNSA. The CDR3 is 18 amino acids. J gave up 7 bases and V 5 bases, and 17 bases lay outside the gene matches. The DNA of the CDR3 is TGTGCCAGCAGCGGACGAGGTCGTAGCGGGAGGTACGAGAATGAGCAGTTCTTC. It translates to CASSGRGRSGRYENEQFF.

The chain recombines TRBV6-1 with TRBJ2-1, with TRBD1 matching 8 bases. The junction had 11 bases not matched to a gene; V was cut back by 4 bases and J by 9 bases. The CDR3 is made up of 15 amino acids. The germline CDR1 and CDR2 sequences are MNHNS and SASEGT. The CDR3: CASSVLYAGGGEQFF. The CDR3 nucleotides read TGTGCCAGCAGTGTCCTATATGCAGGGGGCGGTGAGCAGTTCTTC.

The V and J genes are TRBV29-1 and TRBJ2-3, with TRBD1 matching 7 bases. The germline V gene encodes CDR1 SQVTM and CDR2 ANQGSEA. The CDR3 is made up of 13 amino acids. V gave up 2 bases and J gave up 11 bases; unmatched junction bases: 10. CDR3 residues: CSVESGSRTGQYF. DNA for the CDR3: TGCAGCGTTGAATCCGGGTCCAGGACAGGGCAGTATTTT.

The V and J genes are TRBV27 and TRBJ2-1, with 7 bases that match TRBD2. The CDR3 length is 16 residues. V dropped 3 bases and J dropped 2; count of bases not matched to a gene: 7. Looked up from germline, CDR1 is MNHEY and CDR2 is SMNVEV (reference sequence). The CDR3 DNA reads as TGTGCCAGCAGTTTTGGGGCGGGAGACCCCTACAATGAGCAGTTCTTC. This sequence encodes CASSFGAGDPYNEQFF.

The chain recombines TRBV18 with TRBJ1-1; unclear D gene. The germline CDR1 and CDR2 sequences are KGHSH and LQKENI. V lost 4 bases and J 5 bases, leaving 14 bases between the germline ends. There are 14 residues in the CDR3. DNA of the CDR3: TGTGCCAGCTCACTCTACAGTAGCGGAACTGAAGCTTTCTTT. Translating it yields CASSLYSSGTEAFF.

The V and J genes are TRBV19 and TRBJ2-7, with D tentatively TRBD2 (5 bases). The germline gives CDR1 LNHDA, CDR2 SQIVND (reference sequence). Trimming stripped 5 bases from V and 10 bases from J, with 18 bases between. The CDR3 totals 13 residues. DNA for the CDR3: TGTGCCAGTAGTCCACTCGAGGGATATGGTCAGTACTTC. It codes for CASSPLEGYGQYF. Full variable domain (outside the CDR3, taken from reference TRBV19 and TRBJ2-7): DGGITQSPKYLFRKEGQNVTLSCEQNLNHDAMYWYRQDPGQGLRLIYYSQIVNDFQKGDIAEGYSVSREKKESFPLTVTSAQKNPTAFYLCASSPLEGYGQYFGPGTRLTVT.

This CDR3 reads CASSTYGTGAYEQYF. The CDR3 DNA sequence: TGTGCCAGCAGCACTTACGGGACAGGGGCCTACGAGCAGTACTTC. This rearrangement joins TRBV7-2 to TRBJ2-7, with 10 bases that match TRBD1. The CDR3 contains 15 residues. The trim removed 5 bases at V and 2 bases at J, leaving 6 bases unmatched. CDR1 and CDR2 from the germline V gene are SGHTA and FQGNSA.

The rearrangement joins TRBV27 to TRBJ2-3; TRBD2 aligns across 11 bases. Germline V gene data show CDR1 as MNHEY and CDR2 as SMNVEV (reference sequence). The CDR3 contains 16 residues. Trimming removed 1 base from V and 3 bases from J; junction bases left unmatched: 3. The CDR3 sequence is CASSLLAGGMTDTQYF. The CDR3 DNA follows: TGTGCCAGCAGTTTATTAGCGGGAGGGATGACAGATACGCAGTATTTT.

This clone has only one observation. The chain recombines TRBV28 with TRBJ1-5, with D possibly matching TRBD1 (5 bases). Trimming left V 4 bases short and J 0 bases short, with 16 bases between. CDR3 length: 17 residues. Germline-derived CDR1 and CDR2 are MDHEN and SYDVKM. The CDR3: CASSSLVGGFSNQPQHF. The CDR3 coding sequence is TGTGCCAGCAGTTCGCTTGTCGGGGGATTTAGCAATCAGCCCCAGCATTTT.

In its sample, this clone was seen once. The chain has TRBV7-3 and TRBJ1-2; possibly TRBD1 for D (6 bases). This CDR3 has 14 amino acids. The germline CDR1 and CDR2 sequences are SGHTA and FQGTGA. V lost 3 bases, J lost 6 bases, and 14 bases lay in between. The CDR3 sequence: CASSFGTRGNGYTF. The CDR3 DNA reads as TGTGCCAGCAGCTTCGGGACACGGGGAAATGGCTACACCTTC.

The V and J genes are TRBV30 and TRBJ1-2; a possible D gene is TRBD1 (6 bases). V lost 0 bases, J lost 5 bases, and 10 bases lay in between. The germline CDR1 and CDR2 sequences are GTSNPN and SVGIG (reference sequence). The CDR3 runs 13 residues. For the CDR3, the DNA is TGTGCCTGGAGTGTACGGGACAAATATGGCTACACCTTC. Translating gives CAWSVRDKYGYTF.

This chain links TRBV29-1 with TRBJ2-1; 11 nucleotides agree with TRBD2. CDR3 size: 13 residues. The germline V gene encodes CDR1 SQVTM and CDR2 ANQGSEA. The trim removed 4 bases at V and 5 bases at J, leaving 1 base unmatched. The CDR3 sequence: CSVAGLADNEQFF. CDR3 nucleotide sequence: TGCAGCGTTGCGGGACTAGCGGACAATGAGCAGTTCTTC.

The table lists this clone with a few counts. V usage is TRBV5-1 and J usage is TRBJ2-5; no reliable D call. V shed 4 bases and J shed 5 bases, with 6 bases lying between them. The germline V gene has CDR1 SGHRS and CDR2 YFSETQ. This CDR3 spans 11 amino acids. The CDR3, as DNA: TGCGCCAGCAGCGAGGCTGAGACCCAGTACTTC. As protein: CASSEAETQYF.

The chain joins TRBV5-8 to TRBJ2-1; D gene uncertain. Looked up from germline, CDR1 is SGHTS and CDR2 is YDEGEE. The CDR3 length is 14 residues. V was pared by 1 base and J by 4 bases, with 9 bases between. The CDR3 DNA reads TGTGCCAGCAGCTTGTGGCAGAGGTACAATGAGCAGTTCTTC. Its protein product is CASSLWQRYNEQFF.

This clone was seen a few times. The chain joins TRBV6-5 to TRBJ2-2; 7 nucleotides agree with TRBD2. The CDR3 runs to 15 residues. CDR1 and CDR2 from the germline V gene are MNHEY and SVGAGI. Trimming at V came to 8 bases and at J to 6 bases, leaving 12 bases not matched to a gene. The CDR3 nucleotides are TGTGCCAGCCGACCCTCGGGGGGAGTGCCCGGGGAGCTGTTTTTT. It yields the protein CASRPSGGVPGELFF.

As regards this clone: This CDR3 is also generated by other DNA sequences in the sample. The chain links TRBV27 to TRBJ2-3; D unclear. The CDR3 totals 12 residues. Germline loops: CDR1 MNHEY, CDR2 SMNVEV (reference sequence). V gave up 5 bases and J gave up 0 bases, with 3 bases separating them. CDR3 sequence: CASSPSTDTQYF. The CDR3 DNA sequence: TGTGCCAGCAGTCCAAGCACAGATACGCAGTATTTT.